Reported below is one T cell receptor beta chain. The source of the sample is a study of blood T cell repertoires in COVID-19. Across the study: Sources were T cells, B-cell-depleted T cells, or PBMCs; the material itself was cDNA or gDNA.

The germline V gene encodes CDR1 MNHEY and CDR2 SVGAGI. V was pared by 8 bases and J by 7 bases, with 14 bases of the junction left unmatched. This CDR3 has 14 amino acids. Data came from immunoSEQ multiplex PCR; TCRdb stores just in-frame clones and leaves some out. The sample lists approximately 200,000 clones, 70% to 85% occurring once. The sample taken for sequencing was peripheral blood. The source of this sequence is a woman in her fifties or sixties with acute or convalescent COVID-19. The V and J genes are TRBV6-5 and TRBJ2-7; 7 positions agree with TRBD2. The CDR3 here is CASRRLSRGGEQYF. CDR3 nucleotide sequence: TGTGCCAGCCGCCGATTATCGCGGGGAGGGGAGCAGTACTTC.